A selection of T cell receptor beta chains follows, all from one sample in a study of blood T cell repertoires in COVID-19. The assay was immunoSEQ multiplex PCR, and TCRdb's table has in-frame clones only and misses some. The table includes approximately 26,000 clones, 85% to 95% detected once. The sample was peripheral blood. These receptors came from a human donor in a cohort sampled during active COVID-19. CDR3s include the opening cysteine and the closing phenylalanine or tryptophan. The D gene is left open where the match is weak. Clone size, where shown, is once, few, many, or a class for clones that have expanded.

CDR3 protein | CDR3 DNA | V gene | D gene | J gene | clone size
CATSDPDRGTEAFF | TGTGCCACCAGTGACCCAGACAGGGGCACTGAAGCTTTCTTT | TRBV24-1 | TRBD1 | TRBJ1-1 | .
CASSWDFVTGELFF | TGTGCCAGCAGCTGGGACTTCGTCACCGGGGAGCTGTTTTTT | TRBV5-4 | . | TRBJ2-2 | once
CASSYGDRARTMTFF | TGTGCCAGCAGTTACGGGGACAGGGCAAGGACGATGACGTTCTTC | TRBV6-5 | TRBD1 | TRBJ2-1 | .
CATGSGGTYEQYF | TGTGCCACGGGGAGCGGGGGAACCTACGAGCAGTACTTC | TRBV24-1 | TRBD2 | TRBJ2-7 | .
CASSLEGQANTEAFF | TGTGCCAGCAGCTTAGAGGGACAGGCGAACACTGAAGCTTTCTTT | TRBV7-2 | TRBD1 | TRBJ1-1 | .
CASSLQGANTIYF | TGCGCCAGCAGCTTGCAGGGGGCAAACACCATATATTTT | TRBV5-1 | TRBD1 | TRBJ1-3 | .
CASSVSWNEQFF | TGTGCCAGCAGTGTGAGTTGGAATGAGCAGTTCTTC | TRBV12-3/TRBV12-4 | . | TRBJ2-1 | .
CASSLAGGSGSPLHF | TGCGCCAGCAGCTTGGCCGGGGGATCGGGATCACCCCTCCACTTT | TRBV5-1 | . | TRBJ1-6 | .
CASSLATGQGAHGYTF | TGCGCCAGCAGCTTGGCCACGGGACAGGGGGCGCACGGCTACACCTTC | TRBV5-1 | TRBD1 | TRBJ1-2 | .
CASSQEGRGGATDTQYF | TGTGCCAGCAGCCAAGAGGGGAGGGGGGGAGCCACAGATACGCAGTATTTT | TRBV4-2 | . | TRBJ2-3 | .
CASSTGQGAHGYTF | TGTGCCAGCTCAACCGGACAGGGGGCCCATGGCTACACCTTC | TRBV6-5 | TRBD1 | TRBJ1-2 | once
CASSLTAGTGGNTIYF | TGCGCCAGCAGCTTGACCGCCGGGACAGGGGGAAACACCATATATTTT | TRBV5-1 | TRBD1 | TRBJ1-3 | .
CASSLEGASGTSTDTQYF | TGCGCCAGCAGCTTGGAAGGGGCTAGCGGGACCAGCACAGATACGCAGTATTTT | TRBV5-1 | TRBD2 | TRBJ2-3 | .
CASSLRGFVNEQFF | TGTGCCAGCAGCTTGCGGGGGTTCGTAAATGAGCAGTTCTTC | TRBV5-6 | . | TRBJ2-1 | .